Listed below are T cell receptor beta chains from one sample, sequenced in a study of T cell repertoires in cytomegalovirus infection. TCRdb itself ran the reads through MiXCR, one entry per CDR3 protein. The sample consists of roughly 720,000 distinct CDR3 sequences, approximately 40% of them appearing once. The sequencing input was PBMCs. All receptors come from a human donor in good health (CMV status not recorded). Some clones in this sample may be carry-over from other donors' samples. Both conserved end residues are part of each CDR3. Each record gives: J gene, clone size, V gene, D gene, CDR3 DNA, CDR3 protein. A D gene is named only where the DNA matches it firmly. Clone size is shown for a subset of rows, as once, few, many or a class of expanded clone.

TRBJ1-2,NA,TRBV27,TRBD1,TGTGCCAGCAGGCAAACAGGGGAAGGGGATGGCTACACCTTC,CASRQTGEGDGYTF
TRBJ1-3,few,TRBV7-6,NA,TGTGCCAGCAGCTTAAACCCCCACGGAAACACCATATATTTT,CASSLNPHGNTIYF
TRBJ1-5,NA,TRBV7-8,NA,TGTGCCAGCAGCCGTTCTGGGGATCAGCCCCAGCATTTT,CASSRSGDQPQHF
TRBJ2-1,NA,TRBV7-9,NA,TGTGCCAGCAGCTTACTAGGGACTGAGAACAATGAGCAGTTCTTC,CASSLLGTENNEQFF
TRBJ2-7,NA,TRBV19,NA,TGTGCCAGTAGTATAATCAGCCATGGGATTTCCTACGAGCAGTACTTC,CASSIISHGISYEQYF
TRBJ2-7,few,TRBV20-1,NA,TGCAGTGCTAGGGGCGGACCCTCCTCCGAGCAGTACTTC,CSARGGPSSEQYF
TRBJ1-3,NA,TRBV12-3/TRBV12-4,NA,TGTGCCAGCAGTTTAAACAGGGCAAACACCATATATTTT,CASSLNRANTIYF
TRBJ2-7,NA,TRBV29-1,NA,TGCAGCGTTGGCCCCGGGGGCTCCTACGAGCAGTACTTC,CSVGPGGSYEQYF
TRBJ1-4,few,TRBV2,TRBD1,TGTGCCAGCGGGGTCTCTCGGACAGGGGATGAAAAACTGTTTTTT,CASGVSRTGDEKLFF
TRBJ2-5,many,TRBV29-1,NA,TGCAGCGTTGAAGGGGCAGGCGGGGAGAGGACCCAGTACTTC,CSVEGAGGERTQYF
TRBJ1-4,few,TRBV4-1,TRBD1,TGCGCCAGCAGCCAAGAAGGGACAGGGATAGGTGAAAAACTGTTTTTT,CASSQEGTGIGEKLFF
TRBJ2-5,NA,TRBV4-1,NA,TGCGCCAGCAGCCAAGACGGTGGGGTAGGGGAGACCCAGTACTTC,CASSQDGGVGETQYF
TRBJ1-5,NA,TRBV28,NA,TGTGCCAGCAGACAGTTAGGGCAGCCCCAGCATTTT,CASRQLGQPQHF
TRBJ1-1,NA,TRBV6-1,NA,TGTGCCAGCAGTGAAGCGCTTCAGAGGAGAGGAACTGAAGCTTTCTTT,CASSEALQRRGTEAFF
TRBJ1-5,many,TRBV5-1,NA,TGCGCCAGCAGCATCGACTGGAATCAGCCCCAGCATTTT,CASSIDWNQPQHF
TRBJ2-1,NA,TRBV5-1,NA,TGCGCCAGCAGCTCCGTGGGACGAGCAGGTGTGAATGAGCAGTTCTTC,CASSSVGRAGVNEQFF
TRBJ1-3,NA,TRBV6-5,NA,TGTGCCAGCAGTTATAGAGCCTTGGGACAAGGAGGAAGAAACACCATATATTTT,CASSYRALGQGGRNTIYF
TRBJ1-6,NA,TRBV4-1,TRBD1,TGCGCCAGCAGCCCTCCCGACGGGACAGGGGTTTCACCCCTCCACTTT,CASSPPDGTGVSPLHF
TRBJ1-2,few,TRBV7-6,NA,TGTGCCAGCAGCCCGCTCCCTGGGCTTAACTATGGCTACACCTTC,CASSPLPGLNYGYTF
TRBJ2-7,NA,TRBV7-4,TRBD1,TGTGCCAGCAGCCGGTGGGGACAGTCATCCTTC,CASSRWGQSSF
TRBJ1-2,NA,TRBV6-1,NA,TGTGCCAGCGAGGGGCGACGGGGCGGCTACACCTTC,CASEGRRGGYTF
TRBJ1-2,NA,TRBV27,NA,TGTGCCAGCAGTGGGGCAGGAGAATATGGCTACACCTTC,CASSGAGEYGYTF
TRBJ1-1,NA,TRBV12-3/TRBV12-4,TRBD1,TGTGCCAGCAGTCGAGGGACAGCCCTGATGGGAGCTTTCTTT,CASSRGTALMGAFF
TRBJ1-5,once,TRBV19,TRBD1,TGTGCCAGTAGTATTAAGTTGAGACAGGGTATCAATCAGCCCCAGCATTTT,CASSIKLRQGINQPQHF
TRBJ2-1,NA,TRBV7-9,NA,TGTGCCAGCAGCGTAGACAGCAATGAGCAGTTCTTC,CASSVDSNEQFF
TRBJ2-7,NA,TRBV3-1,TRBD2,TGTGCCAGCAGCCAATATCGGACTAGCGGGAGTTACGAGCAGTACTTC,CASSQYRTSGSYEQYF
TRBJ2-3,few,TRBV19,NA,TGTGCCAGTAGCATGAAGGGGCGACGGAATCCTAGCACAGATACGCAGTATTTT,CASSMKGRRNPSTDTQYF
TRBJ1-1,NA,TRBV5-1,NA,TGCGCCAGCGCCATTCAGGAGATTGGTGAAGCTTTCTTT,CASAIQEIGEAFF
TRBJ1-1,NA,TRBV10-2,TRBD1,TGCGCCAGCAATAATTACAGGGGCACTGAAGCTTTCTTT,CASNNYRGTEAFF